The 30 T cell receptor beta chains presented below share a single source sample, sequenced in a study of CD8 T cells in ankylosing spondylitis. Study-wide results and limits: It appeared that ankylosing spondylitis blood was characterized by a TCR beta motif of several highly homologous variants.

MiXCR was run by TCRdb on the 5' RACE reads, yielding one entry per CDR3 protein. The sample holds around 770,000 distinct CDR3 sequences; roughly 19% are singletons and the top ten take approximately 18%. These receptors' antigens are unknown. Source material: blood, either unsorted or a sorted T cell fraction (not recorded which). The receptors originated from a male donor with ankylosing spondylitis.

This clonotype has at least ten counts. A read error may produce the germline difference seen at one junction end. V gene TRBV12-3 or TRBV12-4 combines with J gene TRBJ2-5; D possibly corresponds to TRBD2 (6 bases). The CDR3 runs to 16 residues. The CDR3 coding sequence is TGTGCCAGTAGTTTGGCCCGCCGGGAGAGGCAAGAGACCCAGTACTTC. Protein: CASSLARRERQETQYF.

The chain is built from TRBV6-1 and TRBJ2-2, with D unresolved. The CDR3 totals 15 residues. CDR1 is MNHNS and CDR2 is SASEGT in the germline V gene. The V and J ends lost 7 bases and 3 bases respectively, with 15 bases between them. CDR3 protein: CASITRTYHTGELFF. The CDR3 DNA reads as TGTGCCAGCATCACCCGGACCTACCACACCGGGGAGCTGTTTTTT.

J is TRBJ1-5 and V is TRBV27; TRBD1 matches at 7 bases. The CDR3 has 15 amino acids. Per the germline V gene, CDR1 is MNHEY and CDR2 is SMNVEV (reference sequence). Trimming removed 5 bases from V and 11 bases from J; junction bases left unmatched: 15. For the CDR3, the DNA is TGTGCCAGCAGTAACACAGGGGTAGGTGCATTAGCCCAGCATTTT. This gives the protein CASSNTGVGALAQHF.

The chain employs TRBV29-1 and TRBJ2-2, with D hard to call. Germline lookup yields CDR1 SQVTM and CDR2 ANQGSEA. There are 13 residues in the CDR3. V was shortened by 5 bases and J by 2 bases, with 9 bases between the two germline ends. CDR3 protein: CSVRAVNTGELFF. Here the CDR3 DNA reads TGCAGCGTTCGGGCAGTTAACACCGGGGAGCTGTTTTTT.

V usage is TRBV28 and J usage is TRBJ1-5; no clear D. Deletions cut 8 bases from V and 2 bases from J, with 13 bases between. CDR1 is MDHEN and CDR2 is SYDVKM in the germline V gene. The CDR3 length is 14 residues. The CDR3: CASAPPLGNQPQHF. The CDR3 DNA follows: TGTGCCAGCGCTCCCCCCCTTGGCAATCAGCCCCAGCATTTT.

This rearrangement joins TRBV27 to TRBJ2-7, with TRBD1 matching 9 bases. Trimming took 6 bases from V and 4 from J; bases not matched to a gene: 10. The CDR3 covers 15 residues. CDR1 and CDR2 from the germline V gene are MNHEY and SMNVEV (reference sequence). CDR3 sequence: CASSPLRDRAYEQYF. As DNA, the CDR3 is TGTGCCAGCAGCCCCCTTAGGGACAGGGCTTACGAGCAGTACTTC.

The chain combines TRBV7-2 with TRBJ1-2; D is possibly TRBD1 (5 bases). Germline V gives CDR1 SGHTA, CDR2 FQGNSA. Trimming removed 2 bases from V and 8 bases from J, with 9 bases in between. This CDR3 region has 12 residues. The CDR3 coding sequence is TGTGCCAGCAGCTTAAGAGGGGCCGGCTACACCTTC. Amino acid sequence: CASSLRGAGYTF. Looking up the rest from reference TRBV7-2 and TRBJ1-2 gives the full variable domain: GAGVSQSPSNKVTEKGKDVELRCDPISGHTALYWYRQSLGQGLEFLIYFQGNSAPDKSGLPSDRFSAERTGGSVSTLTIQRTQQEDSAVYLCASSLRGAGYTFGSGTRLTVV.

This chain links TRBV20-1 with TRBJ2-7; D might be TRBD2 (6 bases). The CDR3 length is 14 residues. Germline CDR1 reads DFQATT; CDR2 reads SNEGSKA (reference sequence). Trimming shortened V by 4 bases and J by 0 bases, and 13 bases separated the two germline ends. The CDR3 loop reads CSATSAAYSYEQYF. In nucleotides, the CDR3 is TGCAGTGCTACTAGCGCGGCTTACTCCTACGAGCAGTACTTC.

The V gene is TRBV12-3 or TRBV12-4, the J gene TRBJ1-1; 7 bases align to TRBD1. V lost 6 bases and J lost 7; bases outside the gene matches: 11. The CDR3 has 14 residues. The CDR3 DNA is TGTGCCAGCAGAAAAACTAAGGGGGCGTTTGAAGCTTTCTTT. Translating gives CASRKTKGAFEAFF.

This clonotype has more than one count but fewer than ten. The J gene is TRBJ2-7, the V gene TRBV7-9, with D possibly being TRBD1 (6 bases). The germline CDR1 and CDR2 sequences are SEHNR and FQNEAQ (reference sequence). The CDR3 has 14 amino acids. The V end was cut by 1 base, the J end by 7 bases, with 14 bases between. CDR3 DNA sequence: TGTGCCAGCAGCTTAGGGGCTACAGGGCTTGAGCAGTACTTC. Translation: CASSLGATGLEQYF.

This sequence joins TRBV15 and TRBJ1-5, with a possible D match to TRBD1 (6 bases). Trimming pared 6 bases from V and 4 bases from J, leaving 10 bases between. CDR1 is LNHNV, CDR2 YYDKDF, per germline (reference sequence). CDR3 length: 13 amino acids. The CDR3 coding sequence is TGTGCCACCAGGAACAGGGTAAATCAGCCCCAGCATTTT. The encoded protein is CATRNRVNQPQHF.

CDR3 region: CSARLTSGKREQYF. DNA of the CDR3: TGCAGTGCTAGGTTGACTAGCGGGAAGCGCGAGCAGTACTTC. The V gene is TRBV20-1, the J gene TRBJ2-7, with TRBD2 matching 11 bases. The V gene's germline CDR1 is DFQATT and CDR2 SNEGSKA (reference sequence). J gave up 6 bases and V 3 bases, and 7 bases lay outside the gene matches. This CDR3 comprises 14 residues.

The chain joins TRBV15 to TRBJ2-5; weak D call: TRBD2 (7 bases). The germline V and J ends were trimmed by 6 bases and 5 bases, with 16 bases remaining between them. Looked up from germline, CDR1 is LNHNV and CDR2 is YYDKDF (reference sequence). The CDR3 has 14 amino acids. The CDR3 loop reads CATSIGGAWETQYF. The DNA of the CDR3 is TGTGCCACCAGTATAGGGGGGGCGTGGGAGACCCAGTACTTC.

The CDR3 protein is CASSFSQGGGSGSSYNEQFF. The CDR3 DNA follows: TGTGCCAGCAGCTTCTCCCAGGGTGGGGGTAGCGGGAGCTCCTACAATGAGCAGTTCTTC. V gene TRBV7-3 combines with J gene TRBJ2-1; 9 bases match TRBD2. V lost 3 bases to trimming and J lost 0 bases; unmatched junction nucleotides: 15. The germline V gene has CDR1 SGHTA and CDR2 FQGTGA. CDR3 length: 20 amino acids.

This clonotype has only one observation. This chain joins TRBV5-8 and TRBJ2-7, with D possibly being TRBD2 (5 bases). Trimming removed 4 bases at V and 0 bases at J, with 14 bases between. The length of the CDR3 is 15 residues. Germline V gene lookup returns CDR1 SGHTS and CDR2 YDEGEE. CDR3 sequence reads: CASSRDGINSYEQYF. Written as DNA, the CDR3 is TGTGCCAGCAGCCGGGATGGGATAAACTCCTACGAGCAGTACTTC.

This clonotype has just a few counts. The chain recombines TRBV12-3 or TRBV12-4 with TRBJ2-3; 11 bases line up with TRBD2. The CDR3 spans 16 residues. The V and J ends lost 3 bases and 2 bases, in that order; junction bases with no gene match: 4. The CDR3 coding sequence is TGTGCCAGCAGTTTTTCTAGCGGGGGGTACACAGATACGCAGTATTTT. Its translation: CASSFSSGGYTDTQYF.

V is TRBV5-1 and J is TRBJ2-6, with 12 bases matching TRBD1. Trimming at V came to 4 bases and at J to 0 bases, leaving 5 bases not matched to a gene. CDR1 SGHRS and CDR2 YFSETQ come from the germline V gene. The CDR3 extends over 18 amino acids. CDR3: CASSRGQGAFSGANVLTF. The CDR3 DNA reads TGCGCCAGCAGCCGGGGACAGGGGGCCTTCTCTGGGGCCAACGTCCTGACTTTC.

This chain joins TRBV19 and TRBJ2-1, with 10 bases lining up with TRBD2. V lost 1 base to trimming and J lost 6 bases; unmatched junction nucleotides: 3. The CDR3 contains 15 residues. Germline V lookup: CDR1 LNHDA, CDR2 SQIVND (reference sequence). The CDR3 loop reads CASSIGTSGFNEQFF. DNA for the CDR3: TGTGCCAGTAGTATAGGGACTAGCGGATTCAATGAGCAGTTCTTC.

The chain joins TRBV7-9 to TRBJ1-2; a possible D gene is TRBD1 (6 bases). The V end lost 6 bases, the J end lost 4 bases, and 15 bases lay between the germline ends. The CDR3 length is 14 residues. Germline V gene data show CDR1 as SEHNR and CDR2 as FQNEAQ (reference sequence). DNA of the CDR3: TGTGCCAGCAGGCACCCGGGACACGGCTATGGCTACACCTTC. It translates to CASRHPGHGYGYTF.

This clonotype came up a few times. The chain has TRBV7-9 and TRBJ2-2; D remains unclear. Germline V gene data show CDR1 as SEHNR and CDR2 as FQNEAQ (reference sequence). V was pared by 2 bases and J by 4 bases, with 11 bases between. The CDR3 spans 15 residues. The CDR3 region is CASSLRVYSTGELFF. The CDR3 DNA reads TGTGCCAGCAGCTTACGGGTATACAGCACCGGGGAGCTGTTTTTT.

Regarding this clonotype: One end of the junction is discordant with germline, which a read error may explain. The genes are TRBV12-3 or TRBV12-4 and TRBJ2-1, with no clear D. The CDR3 has 12 amino acids. CDR3 coding DNA: TGTGCCAGCAGTTCGGGCGGCAATGAGCAGATCTTC. This gives the protein CASSSGGNEQIF.

This clonotype was seen repeatedly, ten times or more. The CDR3 coding sequence is TGCGCCAGCAGCTTGGGGTCAGGGGGCGGATCCTACAATGAGCAGTTCTTC. Its translation is CASSLGSGGGSYNEQFF. V usage is TRBV5-1 and J usage is TRBJ2-1; TRBD1 matches 8 bases. From germline, CDR1 is SGHRS and CDR2 YFSETQ. J gave up 1 base and V 0 bases, and 6 bases lay outside the gene matches. The CDR3 consists of 17 residues.

This clonotype has more than one count but fewer than ten. This rearrangement joins TRBV20-1 to TRBJ2-7, with 8 bases lining up with TRBD2. V lost 3 bases, J lost 8 bases, and 6 bases stayed unmatched. The CDR3 is made up of 12 amino acids. Germline V lookup: CDR1 DFQATT, CDR2 SNEGSKA (reference sequence). The CDR3 nucleotides read TGCAGTGCTAGGGTCCGGGAGGGAAAGCAGTACTTC. Translated, it gives CSARVREGKQYF.

This clonotype was detected a few times. V is TRBV21-1 and J is TRBJ1-5. TRBV21-1 is a pseudogene segment. CDR3 length: 13 amino acids. CDR3 coding DNA: TGTGCCACCCAAGGACTGAGCAATCAGCCCCAGCATTTT. Translated: CATQGLSNQPQHF.

This clonotype turned up a few times. The chain has TRBV30 and TRBJ2-1; TRBD2 aligns across 10 bases. Germline V CDR1 and CDR2: GTSNPN, SVGIG (reference sequence). Trimming cost V 3 bases and J 9 bases; bases outside gene matches: 14. The CDR3 has 16 amino acids. The CDR3 protein is CAWSTSGVTTWREQFF. The CDR3, as DNA: TGTGCCTGGAGCACTAGCGGGGTAACTACCTGGCGTGAGCAGTTCTTC.

This clonotype was observed a few times. The rearrangement uses TRBV7-8 and TRBJ2-3; 7 positions agree with TRBD1. Trimming cost V 6 bases and J 1 base; bases outside gene matches: 4. This CDR3 contains 14 residues. The germline gives CDR1 SGHVS, CDR2 FQNEAQ. CDR3 amino acids: CASRLDRGTDTQYF. The CDR3 DNA sequence: TGTGCCAGCAGACTAGACAGGGGCACAGATACGCAGTATTTT. Full variable domain (remainder filled in from reference TRBV7-8 and TRBJ2-3): GAGVSQSPRYKVAKRGQDVALRCDPISGHVSLFWYQQALGQGPEFLTYFQNEAQLDKSGLPSDRFFAERPEGSVSTLKIQRTQQEDSAVYLCASRLDRGTDTQYFGPGTRLTVL.

The chain recombines TRBV4-2 with TRBJ1-1, with 11 bases matching TRBD1. The CDR3 contains 16 residues. Germline values: CDR1 LGHNA, CDR2 YNFKEQ. J lost 1 base, V lost 8 bases, and 9 bases had no gene match. The CDR3 region is CASSQSGQGANTEAFF. DNA of the CDR3: TGTGCCAGCTCACAATCAGGACAGGGGGCGAACACTGAAGCTTTCTTT.

The chain combines TRBV29-1 with TRBJ1-4, with a possible D match to TRBD1 (6 bases). The V gene's germline CDR1 is SQVTM and CDR2 ANQGSEA. With 6 bases removed from V and 8 bases from J, the gap between germline ends came to 19 bases. This CDR3 has 14 amino acids. The CDR3 DNA reads as TGCAGCGTGGGTTTTGGGGGGGCAGAAGAAAAACTGTTTTTT. It codes for CSVGFGGAEEKLFF.

V and J are TRBV6-6 and TRBJ1-2, with a possible D match to TRBD1 (6 bases). V was cut by 7 bases and J by 8 bases, with 17 bases left in between. This CDR3 is 13 amino acids long. Germline-derived CDR1 and CDR2 are MNHNY and SVGAGI (reference sequence). The CDR3 sequence is CASNTEGGHGYTF. The CDR3 nucleotides are TGTGCCAGCAATACGGAAGGGGGGCACGGCTACACCTTC.

This clonotype was found a few times. This chain links TRBV27 with TRBJ2-1; 11 bases align to TRBD2. Germline assignment: CDR1 MNHEY and CDR2 SMNVEV (reference sequence). V gave up 2 bases and J gave up 2 bases; unmatched junction bases: 5. The CDR3 length is 17 residues. Written as DNA, the CDR3 is TGTGCCAGCAGTTTAAAAAAACTAGCGGGGGCCTACAATGAGCAGTTCTTC. This encodes CASSLKKLAGAYNEQFF.